This T cell receptor (beta chain) was recorded in a study of CXCR3-negative and CXCR3-positive naive CD8 T cells. Overall study results and limits: Researchers reported similar TRBV-TRBJ usage in naive CXCR3-negative and CXCR3-positive cells, though memory differed. Similarly elevated diversity marked both naive subsets, with memory CD8+ cells showing far lower diversity.

With regard to this clonotype: Its antigen is unidentified.

Each TRB cDNA library was prepared by 5' RACE (with UMI labels). TCRdb reanalyzed the 5' RACE reads, giving one entry per CDR3 protein sequence and no DNA. Its table records 41,000 or so distinct CDR3 sequences. Germline CDR1 is MNHEY and CDR2 is SMNVEV (reference sequence). CDR3 length: 14 residues. Source material: naive CXCR3- CD8+ T cells from blood. Stated subset: CD45RO-CCR7+CD27+CD95- naive CD8+ T cells lacking CXCR3 (TNR3-). The receptor comes from a human donor in good health. Some clones in this sample may be carry-over from other donors' samples. V and J are TRBV27 and TRBJ2-7. The CDR3 loop reads CASSFGSESYEQYF.